This TCR beta chain originates from a study of vaccination and CD4 T cells after COVID-19. Treatment of the sample: roughly 10-day PBMC culture with coronavirus spike peptide pools or control peptides (ViraFEST assay). The germline V gene has CDR1 LGHNT and CDR2 FRNRAP. V lost 1 base and J 5 bases, leaving 14 bases between the germline ends. CDR3 length: 15 amino acids. A remark on this clonotype: As yet, its antigen is unknown.

Sequencing of cultured CD4+ T cell DNA used the Oncomine TCR Beta short-read assay. A single record per CDR3 protein comes from TCRdb applying MiXCR to the PCR reads. This table holds about 4,100 distinct CDR3 sequences, roughly 20% found once. The rearrangement joins TRBV12-5 to TRBJ1-2; tentative D call: TRBD1 (6 bases). This clonotype originated in a human donor who had recovered from COVID-19. The sequenced sample consisted of CD4+ T cells from blood, cultured in vitro. The CDR3 protein is CASGLGAQGWYGYTF. The CDR3 DNA reads as TGTGCTAGTGGTTTGGGAGCACAGGGATGGTATGGCTACACCTTC.